This TCR beta chain comes out of a study of cytomegalovirus exposure and HLA in healthy donors. Overall study findings and caveats: Sequencing likely produced, as an artifact, a cluster of highly shared sequence variants.

In regard to this clone: What it binds is unknown.

Germline CDR1 reads MNHEY; CDR2 reads SMNVEV (reference sequence). This CDR3 has 14 residues. V lost 6 bases, J lost 5 bases, and 9 bases stayed unmatched. The PCR used 60 Vbeta and 13 Jbeta primers. Repertoires were generated with immunoSEQ multiplex PCR, while TCRdb's copy carries only in-frame clones and drops some. The profile shows 100,000 to 150,000 clones, about 80% of them singletons. The TCR comes from a man in his thirties or forties in good health and CMV-seronegative. The sample taken for sequencing was PBMCs. The V call is TRBV27, the J call TRBJ2-7; TRBD1 agrees at 8 bases. The CDR3 sequence: CASSYRGVQNEQYF. The CDR3 nucleotides read TGTGCCAGCAGCTACAGGGGGGTTCAGAACGAGCAGTACTTC.